What follows are 17 T cell receptor beta chains derived from one specimen sequenced in a study of CD8 T cells in Susac syndrome (dated by TCRdb to between 2018 and 2021). The library was made by the immunoSEQ multiplex PCR assay. RNA was extracted using the RNeasy kit, and about 0.5 to 1 microgram was reverse transcribed with random hexamers. The public reads were reanalyzed by TCRdb: fastp trimming at Q25, MiXCR alignment, in-frame beta chains only. All rows with the same CDR3 protein become a single entry with the most common DNA and genes. Counted in this sample were fewer than 350,000 distinct CDR3 sequences; approximately 85% of them appeared once. Of the sample, 0.21% falls within the top ten clones. Sequences were obtained from CD8+ T cells from PBMCs. These receptors came from a human donor with multiple sclerosis.

V usage is TRBV5-6 and J usage is TRBJ2-7; D possibly corresponds to TRBD2 (6 bases). V lost 4 bases to trimming and J lost 1 base, with 18 bases between them. Germline assignment: CDR1 SGHDT and CDR2 YYEEEE. The CDR3 is 16 amino acids. CDR3 nucleotide sequence: TGTGCCAGCAGCCTGGGAACAGCGGGCGGGTCCTACGAGCAGTACTTC. This encodes CASSLGTAGGSYEQYF.

V is TRBV28 and J is TRBJ1-6; the D is unclear. The germline V gene encodes CDR1 MDHEN and CDR2 SYDVKM. The ends were cut back, 2 bases at V and 8 bases at J, with 16 bases in the middle. There are 16 residues in the CDR3. CDR3 bases: TGTGCCAGCAGTTTAAATCCGGGCGATATGGATTCACCCCTCCACTTT. Residues: CASSLNPGDMDSPLHF.

Here the CDR3 reads CATSRLLAGGKTGELFF. The CDR3 DNA is TGTGCCACCAGCAGATTACTAGCGGGAGGGAAGACCGGGGAGCTGTTTTTT. The genes are TRBV15 and TRBJ2-2; 13 positions agree with TRBD2. The CDR3 has 17 amino acids. The junction had 5 bases not matched to a gene; V was cut back by 2 bases and J by 5 bases. Looked up from germline, CDR1 is LNHNV and CDR2 is YYDKDF (reference sequence).

The genes are TRBV7-9 and TRBJ1-2, with 7 bases that match TRBD1. Germline CDR1 and CDR2: SEHNR and FQNEAQ (reference sequence). CDR3 length equals 14 residues. V lost 4 bases to trimming and J lost 2 bases; unmatched junction nucleotides: 4. The CDR3 DNA is TGTGCCAGCAGCTGGGGGGACAGCAACTATGGCTACACCTTC. This gives the protein CASSWGDSNYGYTF.

The V and J genes are TRBV28 and TRBJ1-1; TRBD1 agrees at 10 bases. Unmatched junction bases numbered 6, after V lost 4 bases and J lost 1 base. The germline gives CDR1 MDHEN, CDR2 SYDVKM. The CDR3 length is 16 residues. CDR3 loop: CASSSRTGGTNTEAFF. CDR3 coding DNA: TGTGCCAGCAGTTCCCGGACAGGGGGGACGAACACTGAAGCTTTCTTT.

The rearrangement uses TRBV6-1 and TRBJ1-2, with 8 bases matching TRBD1. The CDR3 sequence is 17 residues long. Germline V CDR1 and CDR2: MNHNS, SASEGT. V trimming: 5 bases; J trimming: 4 bases; junction bases outside the gene matches: 15. The CDR3 coding sequence is TGTGCCAGCAGTCCGCTCCGGGACAGGATTTCGTTCTATGGCTACACCTTC. This translates into CASSPLRDRISFYGYTF.

The V call is TRBV7-2, the J call TRBJ2-5; 9 nucleotides align to TRBD2. The V gene end was trimmed by 3 bases and the J gene end by 4 bases; junction bases not matched to a gene: 9. The CDR3 runs to 16 residues. The V gene's germline CDR1 is SGHTA and CDR2 FQGNSA. The CDR3: CASSLDSGRWGETQYF. The CDR3 DNA reads TGTGCCAGCAGCTTGGATAGCGGGAGATGGGGAGAGACCCAGTACTTC.

The chain links TRBV5-4 to TRBJ2-7; D gene ambiguous. The CDR3 is made up of 15 amino acids. Germline CDR1 is SGHNT and CDR2 is YYREEE (reference sequence). Trimming stripped 0 bases from V and 0 bases from J, with 10 bases between. CDR3 sequence reads: CASSLGQASSYEQYF. For the CDR3, the DNA is TGTGCCAGCAGCTTGGGGCAGGCTTCCTCCTACGAGCAGTACTTC.

The CDR3 reads CSAEPGTYEQYF. The CDR3 bases are TGCAGTGCGGAACCGGGGACCTACGAGCAGTACTTC. The rearrangement uses TRBV20-1 and TRBJ2-7; D perhaps matches TRBD2 (5 bases). V was trimmed by 6 bases and J by 2 bases, leaving 11 bases between them. The germline gives CDR1 DFQATT, CDR2 SNEGSKA (reference sequence). This CDR3 region has 12 residues.

This clonotype was seen just once. A junction boundary mismatches the germline segment, possibly from a read error. The chain joins TRBV20-1 to TRBJ2-7; D tentatively fits TRBD1 or TRBD2 (5 bases each). Germline V CDR1 and CDR2: DFQATT, SNEGSKA (reference sequence). The CDR3 extends over 14 amino acids. The CDR3: CSAIGREITYERYF. In DNA, the CDR3 is TGCAGTGCTATTGGCAGGGAGATTACCTACGAGCGGTACTTC.

V usage is TRBV20-1 and J usage is TRBJ2-7, with a weak D call TRBD1 (6 bases). CDR1 and CDR2 (germline): DFQATT, SNEGSKA (reference sequence). The V end was cut by 0 bases, the J end by 3 bases, with 18 bases between. This CDR3 contains 16 residues. The DNA for the CDR3 is TGCAGTGCTAGAGATCATTCGTGGCAGGGGATCTACGAGCAGTACTTC. Encoded protein: CSARDHSWQGIYEQYF.

V is TRBV11-2 and J is TRBJ2-5; D gene ambiguous. The CDR3 runs 14 residues. Germline V lookup: CDR1 SGHAT, CDR2 FQNNGV. Trimming cost V 1 base and J 1 base, with 7 bases left between them. The DNA of the CDR3 is TGTGCCAGCAGCTTAGCTGACTCCCAAGAGACCCAGTACTTC. Protein sequence: CASSLADSQETQYF.

This clonotype is a singleton in its sample. The chain joins TRBV3-1 to TRBJ2-3; D uncertain. CDR1 is LGHDT, CDR2 YNNKEL, per germline (reference sequence). The CDR3 is made up of 16 amino acids. Trimming pared 4 bases from V and 1 base from J, leaving 15 bases between. In DNA, the CDR3 is TGTGCCAGCAGCCCCTCCTGGGCGTATGGCACAGATACGCAGTATTTT. It specifies CASSPSWAYGTDTQYF.

This chain connects TRBV10-2 to TRBJ2-5; 8 bases map to TRBD1. Trimming took 2 bases from V and 4 from J; bases not matched to a gene: 12. The length of the CDR3 is 17 residues. Germline CDR1 and CDR2: WSHSY and SAAADI. The CDR3 DNA follows: TGCGCCAGCAGTGAGCCTTGGTCAGACAGGGGAGCAGAGACCCAGTACTTC. This translates into CASSEPWSDRGAETQYF.

The chain joins TRBV7-9 to TRBJ2-7; possible D gene TRBD1, 5 bases. With 0 bases removed from V and 2 bases from J, the gap between germline ends came to 8 bases. Germline V gene lookup returns CDR1 SEHNR and CDR2 FQNEAQ (reference sequence). The CDR3 length is 14 residues. The CDR3 bases are TGTGCCAGCAGCTTAGCGCTGACAGCCTACGAGCAGTACTTC. Amino acid sequence: CASSLALTAYEQYF.

J is TRBJ2-7 and V is TRBV6-5; D might be TRBD1 (6 bases). The CDR3 is made up of 13 amino acids. V lost 5 bases to trimming and J lost 11 bases, with 19 bases between them. Germline V gives CDR1 MNHEY, CDR2 SVGAGI. The DNA for the CDR3 is TGTGCCAGCAGTCCCCAACAGGGAAGTGGAAAGTACTTC. The encoded protein is CASSPQQGSGKYF.

V gene TRBV29-1 combines with J gene TRBJ2-7; D remains ambiguous. V lost 6 bases to trimming and J lost 4 bases, with 10 bases between them. Germline CDR1 and CDR2: SQVTM and ANQGSEA. This CDR3 has 11 residues. The CDR3 DNA follows: TGCAGCGTGGCCGGTCCTTACGAGCAGTACTTC. This sequence encodes CSVAGPYEQYF.